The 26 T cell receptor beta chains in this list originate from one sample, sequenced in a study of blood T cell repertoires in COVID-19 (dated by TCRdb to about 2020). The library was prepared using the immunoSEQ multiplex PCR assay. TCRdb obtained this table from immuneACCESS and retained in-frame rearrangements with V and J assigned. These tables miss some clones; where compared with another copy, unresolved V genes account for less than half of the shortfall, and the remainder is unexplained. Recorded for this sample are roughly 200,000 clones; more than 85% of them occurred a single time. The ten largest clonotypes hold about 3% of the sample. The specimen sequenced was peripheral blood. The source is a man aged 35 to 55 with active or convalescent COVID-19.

The CDR3 DNA reads as TGTGCCACCAGTGATTCCGCGATCCAGTACTTC. It codes for CATSDSAIQYF. The chain is built from TRBV24-1 and TRBJ2-5; D gene unclear. The germline gives CDR1 KGHDR, CDR2 SFDVKD. Trimming shortened V by 2 bases and J by 10 bases, and 7 bases separated the two germline ends. This CDR3 comprises 11 residues.

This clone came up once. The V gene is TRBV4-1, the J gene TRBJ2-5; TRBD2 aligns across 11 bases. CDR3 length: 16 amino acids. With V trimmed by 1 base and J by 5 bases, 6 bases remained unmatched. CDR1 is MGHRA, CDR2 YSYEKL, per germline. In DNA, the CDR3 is TGCGCCAGCAGCCAAGGGAGGCTAGCGGGGGGTGAGACCCAGTACTTC. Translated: CASSQGRLAGGETQYF.

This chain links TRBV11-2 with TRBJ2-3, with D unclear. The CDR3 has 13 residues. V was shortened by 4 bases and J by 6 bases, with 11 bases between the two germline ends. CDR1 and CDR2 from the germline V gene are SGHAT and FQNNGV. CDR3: CASSSKNQDTQYF. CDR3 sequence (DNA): TGTGCCAGCAGCTCGAAGAACCAGGATACGCAGTATTTT.

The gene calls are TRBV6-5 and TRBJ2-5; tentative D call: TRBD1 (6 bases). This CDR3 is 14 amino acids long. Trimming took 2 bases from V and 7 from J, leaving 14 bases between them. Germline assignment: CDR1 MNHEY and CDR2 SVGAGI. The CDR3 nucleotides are TGTGCCAGCAGTTACGGACAGCGTCGGGGGACCCAGTACTTC. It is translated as CASSYGQRRGTQYF.

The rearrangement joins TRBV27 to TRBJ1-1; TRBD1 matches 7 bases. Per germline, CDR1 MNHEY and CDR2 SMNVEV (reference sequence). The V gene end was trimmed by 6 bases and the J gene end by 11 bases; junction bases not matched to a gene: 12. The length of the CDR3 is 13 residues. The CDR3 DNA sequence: TGTGCCAGCAGGACACGAACAGGGGTTGAGGCTTTCTTT. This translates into CASRTRTGVEAFF.

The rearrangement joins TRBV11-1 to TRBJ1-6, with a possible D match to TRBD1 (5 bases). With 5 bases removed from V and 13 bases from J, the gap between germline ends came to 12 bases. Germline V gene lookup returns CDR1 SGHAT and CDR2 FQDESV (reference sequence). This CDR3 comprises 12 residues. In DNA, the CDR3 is TGTGCCAGCAGCCCGGGGGAACGGCCCCTCCACTTT. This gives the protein CASSPGERPLHF.

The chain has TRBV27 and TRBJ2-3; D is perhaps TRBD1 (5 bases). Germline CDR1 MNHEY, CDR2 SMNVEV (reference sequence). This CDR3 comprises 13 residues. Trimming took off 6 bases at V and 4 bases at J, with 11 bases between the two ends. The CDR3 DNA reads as TGTGCCAGCAGGCCAGGGATTTCAGATACGCAGTATTTT. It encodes CASRPGISDTQYF.

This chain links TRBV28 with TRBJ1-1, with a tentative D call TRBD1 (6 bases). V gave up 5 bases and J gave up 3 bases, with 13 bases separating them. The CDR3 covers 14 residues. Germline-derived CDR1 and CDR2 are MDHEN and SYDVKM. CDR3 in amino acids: CASSTQGGDTEAFF. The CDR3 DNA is TGTGCCAGCAGTACCCAAGGGGGTGACACTGAAGCTTTCTTT.

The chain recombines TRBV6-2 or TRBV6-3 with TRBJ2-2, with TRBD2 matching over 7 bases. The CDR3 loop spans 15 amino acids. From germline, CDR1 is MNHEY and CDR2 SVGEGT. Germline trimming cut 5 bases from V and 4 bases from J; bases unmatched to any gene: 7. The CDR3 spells CASSGAGTTTGELFF. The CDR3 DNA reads TGTGCCAGCAGTGGAGCCGGGACTACCACCGGGGAGCTGTTTTTT.

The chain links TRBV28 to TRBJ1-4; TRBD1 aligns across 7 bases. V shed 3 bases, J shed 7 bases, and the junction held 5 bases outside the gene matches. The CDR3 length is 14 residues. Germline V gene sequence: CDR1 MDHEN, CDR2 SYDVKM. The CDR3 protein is CASSFGQATEKLFF. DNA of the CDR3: TGTGCCAGCAGTTTTGGACAGGCTACTGAAAAACTGTTTTTT.

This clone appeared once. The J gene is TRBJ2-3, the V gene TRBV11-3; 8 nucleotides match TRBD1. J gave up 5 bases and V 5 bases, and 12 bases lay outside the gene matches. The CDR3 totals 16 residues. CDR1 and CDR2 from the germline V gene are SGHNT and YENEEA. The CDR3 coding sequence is TGTGCCAGCAGCCTTGGGACAGCCGGGACAGGAGATACGCAGTATTTT. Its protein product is CASSLGTAGTGDTQYF.

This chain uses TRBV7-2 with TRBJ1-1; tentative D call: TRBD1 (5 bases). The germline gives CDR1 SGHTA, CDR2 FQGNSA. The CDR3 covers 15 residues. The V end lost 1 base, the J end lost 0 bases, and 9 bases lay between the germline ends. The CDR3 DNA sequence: TGTGCCAGCAGCTTAGGGGGGGGGATGAACACTGAAGCTTTCTTT. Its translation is CASSLGGGMNTEAFF.

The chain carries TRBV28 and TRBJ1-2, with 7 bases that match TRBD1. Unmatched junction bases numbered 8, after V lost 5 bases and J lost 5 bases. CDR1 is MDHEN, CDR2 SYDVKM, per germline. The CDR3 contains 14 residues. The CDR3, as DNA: TGTGCCAGCAGTAAGGGGGCGCAAAATTATGGCTACACCTTC. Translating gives CASSKGAQNYGYTF.

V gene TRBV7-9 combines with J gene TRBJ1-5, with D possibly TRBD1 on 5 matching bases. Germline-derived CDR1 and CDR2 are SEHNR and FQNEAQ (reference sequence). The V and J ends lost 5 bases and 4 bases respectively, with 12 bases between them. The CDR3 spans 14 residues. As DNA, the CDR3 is TGTGCCAGCAGCCCTGGGGGGGTTAATCAGCCCCAGCATTTT. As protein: CASSPGGVNQPQHF.

The DNA of the CDR3 is TGCAGCGTTCTTAGGCTAGCGGGGGGACAGAGCTCCTACGAGCAGTACTTC. Translating gives CSVLRLAGGQSSYEQYF. The chain is built from TRBV29-1 and TRBJ2-7; 11 bases are shared with TRBD2. CDR3 length equals 17 residues. The V gene end was trimmed by 5 bases and the J gene end by 0 bases; junction bases not matched to a gene: 12. CDR1 is SQVTM and CDR2 is ANQGSEA in the germline V gene.

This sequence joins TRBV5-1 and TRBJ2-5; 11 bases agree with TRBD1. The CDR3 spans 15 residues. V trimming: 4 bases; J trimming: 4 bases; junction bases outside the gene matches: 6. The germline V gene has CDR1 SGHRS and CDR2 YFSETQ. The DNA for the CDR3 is TGCGCCAGCAGCGTCGGACAGGGGGCCGGAGAGACCCAGTACTTC. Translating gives CASSVGQGAGETQYF. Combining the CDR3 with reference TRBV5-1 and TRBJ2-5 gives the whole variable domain KAGVTQTPRYLIKTRGQQVTLSCSPISGHRSVSWYQQTPGQGLQFLFEYFSETQRNKGNFPGRFSGRQFSNSRSEMNVSTLELGDSALYLCASSVGQGAGETQYFGPGTRLLVL.

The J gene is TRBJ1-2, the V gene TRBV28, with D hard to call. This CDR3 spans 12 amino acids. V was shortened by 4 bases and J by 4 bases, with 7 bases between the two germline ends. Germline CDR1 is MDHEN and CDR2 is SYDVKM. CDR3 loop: CASSSNSYGYTF. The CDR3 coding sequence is TGTGCCAGCAGTTCCAATTCCTATGGCTACACCTTC.

The CDR3 sequence is CASSFQANQPQHF. CDR3 DNA: TGTGCCAGCAGCTTTCAGGCGAATCAGCCCCAGCATTTT. J is TRBJ1-5 and V is TRBV7-2; D gene unclear. Germline-derived CDR1 and CDR2 are SGHTA and FQGNSA. The CDR3 is made up of 13 amino acids. The ends were cut back, 3 bases at V and 4 bases at J, with 7 bases in the middle.

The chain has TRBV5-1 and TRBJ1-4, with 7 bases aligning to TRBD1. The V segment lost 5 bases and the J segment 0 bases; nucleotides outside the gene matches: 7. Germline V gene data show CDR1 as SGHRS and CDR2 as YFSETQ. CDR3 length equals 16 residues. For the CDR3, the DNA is TGCGCCAGCAGACCCAGACAGGGCGCAACTAATGAAAAACTGTTTTTT. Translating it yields CASRPRQGATNEKLFF.

CDR3 protein: CASSQKGVSFTQYF. The CDR3 DNA sequence: TGCGCCAGCAGCCAAAAAGGAGTGAGTTTTACGCAGTATTTT. The chain has TRBV4-1 and TRBJ2-3; D is unresolved. The germline CDR1 and CDR2 sequences are MGHRA and YSYEKL. Trimming took 2 bases from V and 8 from J, leaving 14 bases between them. CDR3 length: 14 amino acids.

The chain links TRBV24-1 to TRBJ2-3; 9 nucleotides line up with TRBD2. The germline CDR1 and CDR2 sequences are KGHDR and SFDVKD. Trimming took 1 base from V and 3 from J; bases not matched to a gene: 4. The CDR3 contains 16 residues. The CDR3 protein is CATSDFASGDTDTQYF. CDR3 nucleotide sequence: TGTGCCACCAGTGATTTTGCTAGCGGGGATACAGATACGCAGTATTTT.

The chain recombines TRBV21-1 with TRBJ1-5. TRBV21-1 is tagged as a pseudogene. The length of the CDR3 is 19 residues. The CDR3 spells CASRGSGSGVLRGNQPQHF. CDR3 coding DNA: TGTGCCAGCAGGGGGTCGGGGTCGGGGGTGCTCAGGGGCAATCAGCCCCAGCATTTT.

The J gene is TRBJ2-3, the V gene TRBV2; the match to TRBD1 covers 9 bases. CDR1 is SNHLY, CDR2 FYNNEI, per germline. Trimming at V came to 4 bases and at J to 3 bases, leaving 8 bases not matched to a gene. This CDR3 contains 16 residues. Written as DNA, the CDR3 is TGTGCCAGCAGTGGTGAACAGGGGGCTTGGACAGATACGCAGTATTTT. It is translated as CASSGEQGAWTDTQYF.

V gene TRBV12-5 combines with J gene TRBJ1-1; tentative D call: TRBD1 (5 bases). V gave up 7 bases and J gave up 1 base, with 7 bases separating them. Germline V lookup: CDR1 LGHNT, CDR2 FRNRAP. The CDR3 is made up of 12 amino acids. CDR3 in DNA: TGTGCTAGTGCCCAGGGGAACACTGAAGCTTTCTTT. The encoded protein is CASAQGNTEAFF.

The CDR3 DNA follows: TGTGCCAGTAGTATCCGCCGGGGGGACTATGGCTACACCTTC. This sequence encodes CASSIRRGDYGYTF. The rearrangement links TRBV19 to TRBJ1-2; the D gene is possibly TRBD1 (5 bases). V lost 3 bases and J 3 bases, leaving 11 bases between the germline ends. The CDR3 contains 14 residues. The germline V gene encodes CDR1 LNHDA and CDR2 SQIVND (reference sequence).

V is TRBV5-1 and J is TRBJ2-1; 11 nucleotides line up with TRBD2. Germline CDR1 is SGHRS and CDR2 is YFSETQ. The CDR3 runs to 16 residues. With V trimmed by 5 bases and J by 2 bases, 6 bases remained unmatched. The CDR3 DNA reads TGCGCCAGCAGTTCTAGACTAGCGGGGACCTACAATGAGCAGTTCTTC. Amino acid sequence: CASSSRLAGTYNEQFF.